This TCR beta chain was recovered during a study of response to subunit inactivated influenza vaccine. Notes on the study in general: Few additional T cells are recruited per seasonal influenza vaccination, authors suggested.

The CDR3 runs 18 residues. Germline-derived CDR1 and CDR2 are MNHEY and SVGEGT. Trimming removed 6 bases from V and 0 bases from J, with 18 bases in between. TCRdb recomputed calls from the RT-PCR reads with MiXCR, one row per CDR3 protein. The sample consists of approximately 680,000 distinct CDR3 sequences, 15% to 18% of them appearing once. About this clonotype itself: Its cognate antigen is unknown.

V and J are TRBV6-2 or TRBV6-3 and TRBJ1-6, with D perhaps TRBD1 (5 bases). The sequence was obtained from a man aged 50-59 years who received an inactivated influenza vaccine. Material: PBMCs from blood, obtained approximately 13 days after vaccination. In nucleotides, the CDR3 is TGTGCCAGCAGCGCGTCGGGACTCGGAAGCTCCTATAATTCACCCCTCCACTTT. Translation gives CASSASGLGSSYNSPLHF.